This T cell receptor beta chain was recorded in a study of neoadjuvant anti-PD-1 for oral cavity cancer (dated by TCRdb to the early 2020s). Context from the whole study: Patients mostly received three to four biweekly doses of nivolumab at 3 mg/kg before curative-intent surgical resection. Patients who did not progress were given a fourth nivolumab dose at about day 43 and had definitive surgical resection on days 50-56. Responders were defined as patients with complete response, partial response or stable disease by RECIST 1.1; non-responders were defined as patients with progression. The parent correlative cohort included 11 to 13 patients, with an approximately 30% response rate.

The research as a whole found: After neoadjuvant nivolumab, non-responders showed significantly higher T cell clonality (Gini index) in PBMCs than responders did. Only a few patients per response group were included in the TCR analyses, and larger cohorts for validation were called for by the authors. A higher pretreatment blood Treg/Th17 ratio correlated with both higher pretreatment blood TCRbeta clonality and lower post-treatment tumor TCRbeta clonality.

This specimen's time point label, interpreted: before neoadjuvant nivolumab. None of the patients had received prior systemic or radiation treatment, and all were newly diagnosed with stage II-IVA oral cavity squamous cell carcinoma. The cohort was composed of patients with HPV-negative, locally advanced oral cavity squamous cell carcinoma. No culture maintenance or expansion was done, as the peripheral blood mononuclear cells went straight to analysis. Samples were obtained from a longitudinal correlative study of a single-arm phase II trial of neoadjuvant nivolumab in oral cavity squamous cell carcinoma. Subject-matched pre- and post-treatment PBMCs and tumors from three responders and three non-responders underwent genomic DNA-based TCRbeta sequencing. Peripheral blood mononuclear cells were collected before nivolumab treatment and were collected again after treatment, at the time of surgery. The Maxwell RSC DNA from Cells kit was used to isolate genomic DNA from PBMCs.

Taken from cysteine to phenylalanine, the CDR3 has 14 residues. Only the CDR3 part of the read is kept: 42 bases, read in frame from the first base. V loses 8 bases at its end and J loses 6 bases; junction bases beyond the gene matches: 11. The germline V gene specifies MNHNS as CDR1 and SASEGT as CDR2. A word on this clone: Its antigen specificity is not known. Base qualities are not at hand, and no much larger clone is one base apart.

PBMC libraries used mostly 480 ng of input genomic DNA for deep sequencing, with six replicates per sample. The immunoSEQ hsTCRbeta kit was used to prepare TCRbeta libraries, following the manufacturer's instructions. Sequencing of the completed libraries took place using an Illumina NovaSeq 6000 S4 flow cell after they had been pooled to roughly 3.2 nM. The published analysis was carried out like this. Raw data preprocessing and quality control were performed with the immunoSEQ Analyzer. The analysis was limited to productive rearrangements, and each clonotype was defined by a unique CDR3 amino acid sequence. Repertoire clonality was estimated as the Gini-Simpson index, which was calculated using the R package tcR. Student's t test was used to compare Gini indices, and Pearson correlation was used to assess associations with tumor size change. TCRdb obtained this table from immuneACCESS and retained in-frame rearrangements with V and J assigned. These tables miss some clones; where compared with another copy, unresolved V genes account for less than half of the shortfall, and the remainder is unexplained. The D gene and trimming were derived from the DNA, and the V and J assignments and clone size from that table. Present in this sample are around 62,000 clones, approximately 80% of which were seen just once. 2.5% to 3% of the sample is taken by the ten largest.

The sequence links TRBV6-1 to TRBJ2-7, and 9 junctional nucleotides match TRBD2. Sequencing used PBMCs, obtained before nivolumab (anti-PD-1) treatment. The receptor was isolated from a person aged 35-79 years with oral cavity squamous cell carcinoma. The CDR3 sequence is CASLFRLAGVEQYF. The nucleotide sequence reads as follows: TGTGCCAGCCTTTTTCGGTTAGCGGGAGTCGAGCAGTACTTC.